This T cell receptor beta chain appears in the sequencing data of a study of early T cells in non-severe SARS-CoV-2 infection. Study at large: Sequencing of bulk RNA from unsorted whole blood was done, without chain pairing.

MiXCR was run by TCRdb on the 5' RACE reads, yielding one entry per CDR3 protein. Of 45,000 to 65,000 distinct CDR3 sequences in the sample, about 9.1% were seen once. V dropped 2 bases and J dropped 1 base, with 8 bases sitting between them. This CDR3 contains 14 residues. Germline assignment: CDR1 PRHDT and CDR2 FYEKMQ (reference sequence). The chain couples TRBV13 to TRBJ1-1; the D is unclear. Sequencing used whole blood. The clonotype was recovered from an adult who was a healthcare worker with PCR-confirmed SARS-CoV-2 infection or an uninfected control (not recorded which). The CDR3: CASSLYGRNTEAFF. CDR3 bases: TGTGCCAGCAGCTTATATGGCAGGAACACTGAAGCTTTCTTT.